Listed below are T cell receptor beta chains from one sample, sequenced in a study of cytomegalovirus exposure and HLA in healthy donors. Clones were read by immunoSEQ multiplex PCR, and TCRdb kept only the in-frame ones, dropping some. The sample shows approximately 140,000 clones, 76% of them seen only once. Material for sequencing was PBMCs. Receptors originate from a man aged 40-49 years in good health and CMV-seronegative. The CDR3 runs from the conserved cysteine through the conserved F or W. D genes are given only for firm matches. Expanded clones are given a class, and other clones once, few, many or no size at all.

clone_size | d_call | j_call | v_call | cdr3_aa | cdr3_nt
few | TRBD2 | TRBJ2-3 | TRBV7-3 | CASSLRLAGSTDTQYF | TGTGCCAGCAGCTTAAGGCTAGCGGGGAGCACAGATACGCAGTATTTT
- | - | TRBJ1-4 | TRBV30 | CAWSEGRGLGEKLFF | TGTGCCTGGAGTGAAGGCAGGGGTCTGGGGGAAAAACTGTTTTTT
- | - | TRBJ2-7 | TRBV4-1 | CASSQFEGDGAYEQYF | TGCGCCAGCAGCCAATTTGAGGGGGACGGAGCCTACGAGCAGTACTTC
- | - | TRBJ2-3 | TRBV7-2 | CASSSQGMGTDTQYF | TGTGCCAGCAGCTCACAGGGAATGGGCACAGATACGCAGTATTTT
few | - | TRBJ2-7 | TRBV20-1 | CSALGNEQYF | TGCAGTGCGCTCGGGAACGAGCAGTACTTC
once | TRBD2 | TRBJ2-2 | TRBV5-1 | CASSLELAGDTGELFF | TGCGCCAGCAGCTTGGAATTAGCGGGCGACACCGGGGAGCTGTTTTTT
- | - | TRBJ2-5 | TRBV7-2 | CASRAGKQETQYF | TGTGCCAGCAGAGCAGGAAAACAAGAGACCCAGTACTTC
- | TRBD1 | TRBJ1-2 | TRBV5-7 | CASSCSGGAGGYTF | TGTGCCAGCAGCTGCTCAGGGGGCGCGGGTGGCTACACCTTC
- | - | TRBJ1-5 | TRBV19 | CASSSAGGNGQPQHF | TGTGCCAGTAGCTCCGCGGGAGGGAACGGTCAGCCCCAGCATTTT
- | TRBD1 | TRBJ2-7 | TRBV28 | CASSFGQAKYEQYF | TGTGCCAGCAGTTTCGGACAGGCTAAGTACGAGCAGTACTTC
- | TRBD1 | TRBJ2-1 | TRBV27 | CASADRGRGLNEQFF | TGTGCCAGCGCTGACAGGGGGCGGGGATTGAATGAGCAGTTCTTC
- | - | TRBJ2-5 | TRBV30 | CAWTRAGAQETQYF | TGTGCCTGGACACGGGCGGGGGCCCAAGAGACCCAGTACTTC
- | TRBD2 | TRBJ2-7 | TRBV2 | CASSVLAGGYEQYF | TGTGCCAGCAGTGTCCTAGCGGGAGGGTACGAGCAGTACTTC
- | - | TRBJ2-1 | TRBV7-8 | CASSSGGPHEQFF | TGTGCCAGCAGCTCAGGGGGGCCCCATGAGCAGTTCTTC
few | - | TRBJ2-5 | TRBV11-2 | CASSSHGSQETQYF | TGTGCCAGCAGCTCCCATGGTAGCCAAGAGACCCAGTACTTC
few | - | TRBJ1-5 | TRBV30 | CAWSVGQGRQPQHF | TGTGCCTGGAGTGTGGGGCAGGGCCGACAGCCCCAGCATTTT
few | - | TRBJ1-2 | TRBV27 | CASSNLGDYGYTF | TGTGCCAGCAGTAACCTCGGGGACTATGGCTACACCTTC
few | TRBD1 | TRBJ1-4 | TRBV9 | CASSVRTGLGEKLFF | TGTGCCAGCAGCGTGCGGACAGGGTTAGGCGAAAAACTGTTTTTT
once | TRBD2 | TRBJ2-3 | TRBV14 | CASSQDGGLSTDTQYF | TGTGCCAGCAGCCAAGATGGGGGACTAAGCACAGATACGCAGTATTTT
- | - | TRBJ2-1 | TRBV6-5 | CASSRTQSGGLEQFF | TGTGCCAGCAGCCGGACCCAGTCAGGGGGGCTTGAGCAGTTCTTC
- | - | TRBJ2-3 | TRBV10-3 | CAISDLSGETDTQYF | TGTGCCATCAGTGACCTTTCGGGGGAGACGGATACGCAGTATTTT
few | TRBD1 | TRBJ1-2 | TRBV11-2 | CASSSLQIQGASDYGYTF | TGTGCCAGCAGCTCCCTACAAATACAGGGGGCCTCGGACTATGGCTACACCTTC
- | TRBD1 | TRBJ2-7 | TRBV2 | CASSRGPEYEQYF | TGTGCCAGCAGCAGGGGGCCAGAGTACGAGCAGTACTTC
- | TRBD2 | TRBJ2-2 | TRBV7-9 | CASRVPGLAGNFTGELFF | TGTGCCAGCAGAGTCCCGGGACTAGCGGGGAATTTCACCGGGGAGCTGTTTTTT
once | - | TRBJ2-1 | TRBV5-4 | CASSLEQGSEQFF | TGTGCCAGCAGCTTGGAACAGGGCTCTGAGCAGTTCTTC
- | - | TRBJ2-7 | TRBV4-1 | CASSQSNGQFYEQYF | TGCGCCAGCAGCCAGTCGAACGGACAGTTCTACGAGCAGTACTTC
- | TRBD1 | TRBJ1-4 | TRBV27 | CASSAEWTGVDEKLFF | TGTGCCAGCAGTGCCGAGTGGACAGGGGTTGATGAAAAACTGTTTTTT
- | TRBD2 | TRBJ2-5 | TRBV11-2 | CTSSRGEEETQYF | TGTACAAGTTCGCGGGGGGAGGAAGAGACCCAGTACTTC
- | TRBD2 | TRBJ2-5 | TRBV2 | CASRNLAGAPQETQYF | TGTGCCAGCAGGAACCTAGCGGGGGCCCCCCAAGAGACCCAGTACTTC
few | - | TRBJ2-3 | TRBV6-5 | CASSGPGDTQYF | TGTGCCAGCAGTGGGCCAGGAGATACGCAGTATTTT
- | TRBD1 | TRBJ2-7 | TRBV5-4 | CASSLGQGTWAYEQYF | TGTGCCAGCAGCTTGGGACAGGGCACCTGGGCCTACGAGCAGTACTTC
- | - | TRBJ1-5 | TRBV19 | CASSISEVEPQHF | TGTGCCAGTAGTATCTCAGAAGTTGAGCCCCAGCATTTT
- | - | TRBJ2-7 | TRBV27 | CASSLGSTYEQYF | TGTGCCAGCAGCCTCGGGAGTACCTACGAGCAGTACTTC
- | - | TRBJ2-1 | TRBV29-1 | CSADRGNEQFF | TGCAGCGCAGACCGGGGAAATGAGCAGTTCTTC
- | TRBD2 | TRBJ2-1 | TRBV19 | CASRQLAGGYNEQFF | TGTGCCAGTAGACAACTAGCGGGAGGTTACAATGAGCAGTTCTTC
- | - | TRBJ2-7 | TRBV6-5 | CASSSRRARLIDEQYF | TGTGCCAGCAGTTCCCGACGCGCCAGACTCATCGACGAGCAGTACTTC
- | - | TRBJ1-2 | TRBV7-9 | CSSSASGYGYTF | TGTTCCAGCAGCGCCAGCGGCTATGGCTACACCTTC
- | TRBD1 | TRBJ1-3 | TRBV28 | CASSLRVGKGGTGNTIYF | TGTGCCAGCAGTTTAAGAGTGGGCAAAGGGGGCACTGGAAACACCATATATTTT
- | TRBD1 | TRBJ1-2 | TRBV28 | CASGQGALNGYTF | TGTGCCAGCGGACAGGGGGCGCTGAATGGCTACACCTTC
- | - | TRBJ2-7 | TRBV7-9 | CASSPSYEQYF | TGTGCCAGCAGCCCGTCCTACGAGCAGTACTTC
- | TRBD2 | TRBJ2-1 | TRBV27 | CASSLWLAADNEQFF | TGTGCCAGCAGTTTATGGCTAGCGGCAGACAATGAGCAGTTCTTC
- | - | TRBJ1-3 | TRBV13 | CASSLGQTSGNTIYF | TGTGCCAGCAGCTTAGGACAGACCTCTGGAAACACCATATATTTT
- | - | TRBJ2-7 | TRBV28 | CASSLDMQVYEQYF | TGTGCCAGCAGCCTCGACATGCAGGTCTACGAGCAGTACTTC
- | TRBD1 | TRBJ2-1 | TRBV19 | CASSTGQGLGEQFF | TGTGCCAGTAGTACTGGACAGGGTTTGGGTGAGCAGTTCTTC
- | TRBD2 | TRBJ2-1 | TRBV2 | CASSSDLAGGQSEQFF | TGTGCCAGCAGTTCTGATCTAGCGGGGGGCCAAAGTGAGCAGTTCTTC